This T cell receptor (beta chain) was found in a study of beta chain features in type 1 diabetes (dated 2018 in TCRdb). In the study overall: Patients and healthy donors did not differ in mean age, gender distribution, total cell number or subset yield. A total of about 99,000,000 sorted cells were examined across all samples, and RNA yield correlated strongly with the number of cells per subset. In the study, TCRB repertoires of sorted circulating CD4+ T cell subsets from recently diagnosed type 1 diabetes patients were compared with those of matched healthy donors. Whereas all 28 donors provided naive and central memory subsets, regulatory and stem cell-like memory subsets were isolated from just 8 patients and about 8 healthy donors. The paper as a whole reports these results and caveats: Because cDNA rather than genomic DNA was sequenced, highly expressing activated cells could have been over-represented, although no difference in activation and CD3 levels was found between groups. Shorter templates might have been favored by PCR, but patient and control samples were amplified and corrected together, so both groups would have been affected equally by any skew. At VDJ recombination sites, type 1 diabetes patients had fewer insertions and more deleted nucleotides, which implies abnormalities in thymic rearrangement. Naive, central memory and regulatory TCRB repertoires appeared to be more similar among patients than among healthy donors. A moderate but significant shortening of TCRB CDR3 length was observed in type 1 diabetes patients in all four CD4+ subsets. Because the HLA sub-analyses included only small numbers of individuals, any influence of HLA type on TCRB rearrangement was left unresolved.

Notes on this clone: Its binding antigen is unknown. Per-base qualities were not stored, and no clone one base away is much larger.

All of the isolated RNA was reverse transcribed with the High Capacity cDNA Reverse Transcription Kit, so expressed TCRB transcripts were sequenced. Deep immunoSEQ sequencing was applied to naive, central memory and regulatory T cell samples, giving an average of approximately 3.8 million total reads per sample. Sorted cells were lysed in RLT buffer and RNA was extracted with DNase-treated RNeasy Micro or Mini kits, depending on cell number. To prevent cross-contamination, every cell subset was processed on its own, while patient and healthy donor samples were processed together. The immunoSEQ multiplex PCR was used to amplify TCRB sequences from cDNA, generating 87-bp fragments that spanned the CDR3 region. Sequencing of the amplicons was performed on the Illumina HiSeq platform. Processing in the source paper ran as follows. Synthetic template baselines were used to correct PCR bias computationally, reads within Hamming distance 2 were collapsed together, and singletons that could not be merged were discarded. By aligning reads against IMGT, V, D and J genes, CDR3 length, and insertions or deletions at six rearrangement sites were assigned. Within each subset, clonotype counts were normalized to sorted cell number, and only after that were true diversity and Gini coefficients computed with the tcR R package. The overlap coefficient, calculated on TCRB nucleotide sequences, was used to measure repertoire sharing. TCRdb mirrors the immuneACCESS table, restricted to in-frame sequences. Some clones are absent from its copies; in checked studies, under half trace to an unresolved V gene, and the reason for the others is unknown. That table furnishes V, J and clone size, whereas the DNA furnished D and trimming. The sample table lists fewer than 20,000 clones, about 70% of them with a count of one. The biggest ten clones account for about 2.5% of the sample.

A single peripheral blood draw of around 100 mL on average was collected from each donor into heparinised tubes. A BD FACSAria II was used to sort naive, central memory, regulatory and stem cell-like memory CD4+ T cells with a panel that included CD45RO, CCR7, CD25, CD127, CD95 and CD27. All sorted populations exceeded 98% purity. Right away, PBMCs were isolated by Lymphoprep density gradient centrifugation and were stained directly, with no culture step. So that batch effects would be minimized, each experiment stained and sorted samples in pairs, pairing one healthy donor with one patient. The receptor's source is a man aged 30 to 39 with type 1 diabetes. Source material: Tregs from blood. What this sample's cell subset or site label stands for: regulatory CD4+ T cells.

The DNA sequence is given as TGTGCCAGCAGCCAAGGACAGGGGGAACAAGAGACCCAGTACTTC. This codes for CASSQGQGEQETQYF. The rearranged segments are TRBV7-6 and TRBJ2-5; the central 10 bases match TRBD1. Sequences SGHVS (CDR1) and FNYEAQ (CDR2) are obtained from the germline V gene. Including the terminal cysteine and phenylalanine, the CDR3 comprises 15 residues. Kept here is only the CDR3 DNA, which spans 45 bases and is read in frame from base 1. The germline V and J ends show losses of 5 bases and 2 bases respectively, and no gene match explains 5 bases of the junction. Extended through the reference TRBV7-6 and TRBJ2-5 proteins, this CDR3 yields the full variable domain: GAGVSQSPRYKVTKRGQDVALRCDPISGHVSLYWYRQALGQGPEFLTYFNYEAQQDKSGLPNDRFSAERPEGSISTLTIQRTEQRDSAMYRCASSQGQGEQETQYFGPGTRLLVL.